The clone carrying this TCR beta chain was found a few times. These data come from a study of T and B cells in COVID-19 patients. Each TRB amplification used 250-500 ng of genomic DNA from blood. This CDR3 region has 17 residues. The V gene's germline CDR1 is SGHRS and CDR2 YFSETQ. V shed 3 bases and J 0 bases; nucleotides not matched to a gene: 5. Multiplex PCR with BIOMED2 TRB-A/B primer pools amplified TRB rearrangements. Each CDR3 protein is one row after TCRdb ran MiXCR on the multiplex PCR reads. The sample contains approximately 15,000 distinct CDR3 sequences, about 30% of which appear only once.

The material sequenced was blood. The sequence derives from a human donor who had recovered from COVID-19. The rearrangement joins TRBV5-1 to TRBJ2-6; 8 bases match TRBD1. CDR3 sequence: CASSSTGVPSGANVLTF. The CDR3 DNA reads as TGCGCCAGCAGCTCGACAGGGGTTCCCTCTGGGGCCAACGTCCTGACTTTC.